What follows describes a single T cell receptor (beta chain). Its antigen is currently not known. No much larger clone exists at a distance of one base, and base qualities are not known. The data are from a study of CD8 T cells in Susac syndrome (dated by TCRdb to 2018 to 2020). Looking at the study overall: The study used repertoire sequencing to test whether antigen drove CD8+ T cell activation and differentiation in Susac syndrome. Clonality of the CD8+ T cell repertoire was compared between eleven to twelve healthy donors, approximately 14 Susac syndrome patients and around 16 multiple sclerosis patients. What the study reported, not specific to this receptor: The study acknowledged that relatively few individuals were included in the TCR sequencing and HLA analysis.

RNA was extracted using the RNeasy kit, and 0.5 to 1 microgram was reverse transcribed with random hexamers. The immunoSEQ multiplex PCR assay, which covers 54 Vbeta and 13 Jbeta segments, was used to amplify TCR beta CDR3 regions. To correct PCR amplification bias, a synthetic template baseline was used for both primer optimization and computational correction. The paper's data handling went like this. Reads were assigned to V, D and J genes according to IMGT and analyzed in immunoSEQ Analyzer, with only productive sequences retained. Clonality was calculated as one minus the Shannon entropy normalized by log2 of the number of productive unique sequences. For each patient and control, public and private clones were evaluated among the 100 most prevalent clones. A clone was defined as Susac-specific if it was absent from the healthy and MS cohorts, from around 960 published viral clones and from other ImmuneACCESS disease sequences. TCRdb reran the public reads through fastp at Q25 and MiXCR, keeping productive beta chains. Rows are combined by CDR3 protein, so each entry shows the most common genes and DNA. The V and J calls follow TCRdb's processing rather than the paper's. The sample data list under 550,000 distinct CDR3 sequences, and 75% to 90% of these were observed just once. Roughly 0.11% of the sample is held by the ten biggest clonotypes.

The cysteine opens and the phenylalanine closes a CDR3 of 13 amino acids. Here the CDR3 DNA is all that survives: 39 bases in frame from base 1. Clipping removes 5 bases from V and 4 bases from J, with 8 as the unmatched junction base count. Sequences GTSNPN (CDR1) and SVGIG (CDR2) are obtained from the germline V gene (reference sequence). Peripheral blood CD8+ and CD4+ T cells from healthy donors, Susac syndrome patients and multiple sclerosis patients were profiled by high-throughput TCR beta sequencing. Multiple sclerosis controls were treatment-naive patients with stable or active relapsing-remitting disease fulfilling revised McDonald criteria. Bulk CD8+ and CD4+ T cells were purified magnetically by negative isolation, whereas CD8+ TEMRA cells were enriched by FACS. Blood was drawn into EDTA tubes, processed within 24 hours, and PBMCs were isolated by density gradient centrifugation. PBMCs intended for TCR sequencing were cryopreserved in liquid nitrogen and were subsequently thawed in a 37 degrees C water bath. The sorted or isolated CD4+, CD8+ and CD8+ TEMRA cells reached a purity of at least 90%.

The specimen was CD8+ T cells from PBMCs. The source is a human donor with multiple sclerosis. This chain joins TRBV30 to TRBJ2-7, with 7 bases aligning to TRBD1. The base sequence is TGTGCCTGGGGAGAGGACAGGAGTTACGAGCAGTACTTC. The resulting protein is CAWGEDRSYEQYF.